The clone carrying this T cell receptor (beta chain) was counted many times. Antigen: not known. TCRdb re-called the 5' RACE reads through MiXCR, storing one row per CDR3 protein. The sample includes 45,000 to 65,000 distinct CDR3 sequences, under 7.5% of them seen just once. This entry is derived from a study of spatial heterogeneity in lung cancer. Overall study: The study consistently detected more beta-chain than alpha-chain sequences. Within raw reads, each unique TCR and UMI combination appeared on average more than ten times.

Documented time point: sample taken at primary tumor resection. The sequenced material consisted of unsorted whole RNA from tumor, nontumor lung or frozen PBMC. Untreated early-stage non-small cell lung cancer patients, some 70 in total, were the donors. Overall study findings and caveats: In blood, ubiquitous expanded tumor TCRs appeared more at resection than follow-up.

This TCR derives from a female donor with early-stage non-small cell lung cancer. Here the sequenced sample was PBMCs, taken at surgery.

The CDR3 sequence is CASSQLGTSQETQYF. The CDR3 DNA follows: TGTGCCAGCAGCCAACTCGGGACTAGTCAAGAGACCCAGTACTTC. The chain couples TRBV7-2 to TRBJ2-5; 8 positions match TRBD2. This CDR3 is built from 15 residues. Per germline, CDR1 SGHTA and CDR2 FQGNSA. Trimming at V came to 5 bases and at J to 2 bases, leaving 7 bases not matched to a gene. Full variable domain (outside the CDR3, taken from reference TRBV7-2 and TRBJ2-5): GAGVSQSPSNKVTEKGKDVELRCDPISGHTALYWYRQSLGQGLEFLIYFQGNSAPDKSGLPSDRFSAERTGGSVSTLTIQRTQQEDSAVYLCASSQLGTSQETQYFGPGTRLLVL.